A selection of T cell receptor beta chains follows, all from one sample in a study of T cells in Graves' hyperthyroidism and ophthalmopathy. TCRdb fed the multiplex PCR reads into MiXCR, producing one record per CDR3 protein. The table records 550,000 to 600,000 distinct CDR3 sequences, approximately 15% of them present only once. The sequenced material came from blood. Every receptor here comes from a woman aged 18-29 years with Graves' hyperthyroidism. The CDR3 runs from the conserved cysteine through the conserved F or W. D genes are given only for firm matches. The size field is filled for only some rows; it gives once, few, many or a size class.

abundance: .
j_gene: TRBJ1-2
d_gene: TRBD1
v_gene: TRBV27
CDR3nt: TGTGCCAGCAGTTTATTGGCAGGGGGCATCTATGGCTACACCTTC
CDR3aa: CASSLLAGGIYGYTF

abundance: .
j_gene: TRBJ2-2
d_gene: TRBD1
v_gene: TRBV12-3/TRBV12-4
CDR3nt: TGTGCCAGCAGATTTGGACAGGGGGTGGCCCCCGGGGAGCTGTTTTTT
CDR3aa: CASRFGQGVAPGELFF

abundance: few
j_gene: TRBJ1-5
d_gene: TRBD1
v_gene: TRBV6-1
CDR3nt: TGTGCCAGCCAGACAGGGGGCAATCAGCCCCAGCATTTT
CDR3aa: CASQTGGNQPQHF

abundance: many
j_gene: TRBJ1-1
d_gene: .
v_gene: TRBV2
CDR3nt: TGTGCCAGCACAGGGTTGATGAACACTGAAGCTTTCTTT
CDR3aa: CASTGLMNTEAFF

abundance: many
j_gene: TRBJ2-7
d_gene: .
v_gene: TRBV2
CDR3nt: TGTGCCAGCAGTGAGGACCGCTCGCCGGACGAGCAGTACTTC
CDR3aa: CASSEDRSPDEQYF

abundance: many
j_gene: TRBJ1-1
d_gene: .
v_gene: TRBV9
CDR3nt: TGTGCCAGCAGCGTAGTGCAGAAAAACACTGAAGCTTTCTTT
CDR3aa: CASSVVQKNTEAFF

abundance: many
j_gene: TRBJ2-7
d_gene: TRBD2
v_gene: TRBV12-3/TRBV12-4
CDR3nt: TGTGCCAGCAGGGGGACTAGCGGGAGTCGAGAGCAGTACTTC
CDR3aa: CASRGTSGSREQYF

abundance: many
j_gene: TRBJ2-7
d_gene: .
v_gene: TRBV12-3/TRBV12-4
CDR3nt: TGTGCCAGCAGTTTGGCAGGCTCCAACTACGAGCAGTACTTC
CDR3aa: CASSLAGSNYEQYF

abundance: many
j_gene: TRBJ1-1
d_gene: .
v_gene: TRBV29-1
CDR3nt: TGCAGCGTTGATAACCCGGACAGAATGAACACTGAAGCTTTCTTT
CDR3aa: CSVDNPDRMNTEAFF

abundance: many
j_gene: TRBJ2-7
d_gene: .
v_gene: TRBV12-3/TRBV12-4
CDR3nt: TGTGCCAGCAGTTTAAACGGCGGACCCCCTTACGAGCAGTACTTC
CDR3aa: CASSLNGGPPYEQYF

abundance: .
j_gene: TRBJ2-5
d_gene: .
v_gene: TRBV11-2
CDR3nt: TGTGCCAGCAGCAGAGGGAGTGATGTGGTGACCCAGTACTTC
CDR3aa: CASSRGSDVVTQYF

abundance: few
j_gene: TRBJ1-3
d_gene: .
v_gene: TRBV30
CDR3nt: TGTGCCTGGACCTGGGGCGTCGCGCGCGGAAACACCATATATTTT
CDR3aa: CAWTWGVARGNTIYF

abundance: many
j_gene: TRBJ1-2
d_gene: .
v_gene: TRBV5-1
CDR3nt: TGCGCCAGCAGCCTCGGAGGTAGTGGAAAAGTGATAGGCTACACCTTC
CDR3aa: CASSLGGSGKVIGYTF

abundance: many
j_gene: TRBJ2-3
d_gene: TRBD2
v_gene: TRBV9
CDR3nt: TGTGCCAGCAGCGTAGAGGCGGGAGTGACGACAGATACGCAGTATTTT
CDR3aa: CASSVEAGVTTDTQYF

abundance: many
j_gene: TRBJ2-3
d_gene: .
v_gene: TRBV27
CDR3nt: TGTGCCAGCAGGGGCCTAGAGTTAGTTCCAGATACGCAGTATTTT
CDR3aa: CASRGLELVPDTQYF

abundance: many
j_gene: TRBJ1-1
d_gene: TRBD1
v_gene: TRBV2
CDR3nt: TGTGCCAGCATAGTACAGGGGGCTGGGACTGAAGCTTTCTTT
CDR3aa: CASIVQGAGTEAFF

abundance: .
j_gene: TRBJ2-2
d_gene: .
v_gene: TRBV4-1
CDR3nt: TGCGCCAGCAGCTATCGACGGATGAACACCGGGGAGCTGTTTTTT
CDR3aa: CASSYRRMNTGELFF

abundance: many
j_gene: TRBJ2-1
d_gene: TRBD2
v_gene: TRBV14
CDR3nt: TGTGCCAGCAGCCATCTCTTGGGACTAGCGGGGGAGAATGAGCAGTTCTTC
CDR3aa: CASSHLLGLAGENEQFF

abundance: few
j_gene: TRBJ1-2
d_gene: .
v_gene: TRBV20-1
CDR3nt: TGCAGTGCTAGTTCCTCGAATTTTTATGGCCACACCTTC
CDR3aa: CSASSSNFYGHTF

abundance: many
j_gene: TRBJ2-3
d_gene: TRBD2
v_gene: TRBV28
CDR3nt: TGTGCCAGCAGTTTATTTATTAGACTAGCGGGAGCAACAGATACGCAGTATTTT
CDR3aa: CASSLFIRLAGATDTQYF